This TCR beta chain was identified during a study of T cells after yellow fever vaccination. Study-level findings and limits: Post-booster samples contained most primary-vaccination clones (more than 95% CD4, about 85% CD8). Across the CD4 and CD8 compartments, a small share of clonotypes was present in both.

A remark on this clonotype: Its antigen is currently unknown.

Germline V gene lookup returns CDR1 SQVTM and CDR2 ANQGSEA. This CDR3 region has 15 residues. Trimming cost V 8 bases and J 0 bases; bases outside gene matches: 12. Conversion of TCR transcripts into cDNA relied on 5'RACE template switching, which added a universal primer site and UMIs. MiXCR was run by TCRdb on the 5' RACE reads, yielding one entry per CDR3 protein. The sample records 300,000 to 400,000 distinct CDR3 sequences, around 13% being singletons. The sequencing here drew on CD4+ T cells sorted from PBMCs, taken 15 days after the yellow fever booster vaccination. The origin of this receptor is a man aged 18 to 30 who received the YFV17D yellow fever vaccine. The chain recombines TRBV29-1 with TRBJ2-5; 7 bases match TRBD1. Written as DNA, the CDR3 is TGCAGCCTTCTAGTCGACAGGGCCAACCAAGAGACCCAGTACTTC. The encoded protein is CSLLVDRANQETQYF.